This T cell receptor beta chain came from a study of cytomegalovirus exposure and HLA in healthy donors. Study-wide background: Among the 300 to 450 genotyped donors, over 70% were placed in the Caucasian-associated ancestry cluster. Study-wide findings and caveats: Sequencing likely produced, as an artifact, a cluster of highly shared sequence variants.

A remark on this clone: Its antigen is currently unknown.

Germline values: CDR1 SGHRS, CDR2 YFSETQ. The length of the CDR3 is 15 residues. Germline trimming cut 4 bases from V and 6 bases from J; bases unmatched to any gene: 4. Amplification used 60 Vbeta primers and 13 Jbeta primers. Using immunoSEQ multiplex PCR, the repertoire was profiled, and TCRdb retains in-frame clones only, with some absent. This table has around 130,000 clones, roughly 70% appearing once. The sequence was obtained from a woman between 40 and 50 years old in good health and CMV-seropositive. The V and J genes are TRBV5-1 and TRBJ1-4, with TRBD1 matching 12 bases. Sequencing was carried out using PBMCs. CDR3 residues: CASSEGQGADEKLFF. In DNA, the CDR3 is TGCGCCAGCAGCGAGGGACAGGGGGCGGATGAAAAACTGTTTTTT. Based on the CDR3 plus reference TRBV5-1 and TRBJ1-4, the full variable domain is KAGVTQTPRYLIKTRGQQVTLSCSPISGHRSVSWYQQTPGQGLQFLFEYFSETQRNKGNFPGRFSGRQFSNSRSEMNVSTLELGDSALYLCASSEGQGADEKLFFGSGTQLSVL.